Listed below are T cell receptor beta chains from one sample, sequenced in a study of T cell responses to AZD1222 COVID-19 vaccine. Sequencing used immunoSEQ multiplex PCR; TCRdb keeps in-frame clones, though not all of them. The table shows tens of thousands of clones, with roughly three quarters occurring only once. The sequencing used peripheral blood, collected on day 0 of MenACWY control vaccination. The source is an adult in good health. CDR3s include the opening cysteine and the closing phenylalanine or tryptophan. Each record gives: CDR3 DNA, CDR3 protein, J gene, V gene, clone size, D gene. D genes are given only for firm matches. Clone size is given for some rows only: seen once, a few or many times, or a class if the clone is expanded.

TGTGCCAGCAGCGTAGGCCCTAGCGGGAGCTACGAGCAGTACTTC CASSVGPSGSYEQYF TRBJ2-7 TRBV9 . TRBD2
TGTGCCAGCAGCTTGACCCCCGGGACGGCGGGGGAGACCCAGTACTTC CASSLTPGTAGETQYF TRBJ2-5 TRBV9 . .
TGTGCCAGCAGTCAAAGGGCTGGGGCCAACGTCCTGACTTTC CASSQRAGANVLTF TRBJ2-6 TRBV6-5 . .
TGTGCCAGCTCACTCCGGGACTGGTTGAACACCGGGGAGCTGTTTTTT CASSLRDWLNTGELFF TRBJ2-2 TRBV18 . .
TGCGCCAGCAGCGCCGGGACATTCGGAAACACCATATATTTT CASSAGTFGNTIYF TRBJ1-3 TRBV5-1 . .
TGTGCCAGCAAACTGAGCGGGGCTAGCGGGGCCGGGGAGCAGTTCTTC CASKLSGASGAGEQFF TRBJ2-1 TRBV28 . TRBD2
TGTGCCAGTAGTCCACAGGGGACGGGCAATCAGCCCCAGCATTTT CASSPQGTGNQPQHF TRBJ1-5 TRBV19 . TRBD1
TGTGCCAGCAGTGACGGGGGGCACGGGGCCAACGTCCTGACTTTC CASSDGGHGANVLTF TRBJ2-6 TRBV6-4 . .
TGCGCCAGCAGCCCCGGGACGGCCCCTACGCAAAACATTCAGTACTTC CASSPGTAPTQNIQYF TRBJ2-4 TRBV5-1 . .
TGTGCCAGCAGCCCCAGTCCGGGACCGCAATATACGCAGTATTTT CASSPSPGPQYTQYF TRBJ2-3 TRBV9 . .
TGTGCCAGCAGCTTTGAATTGGGTGAAGCTTTCTTT CASSFELGEAFF TRBJ1-1 TRBV5-5 . .
TGTGCCAGCACGGGTAGGAGGGTGGGCAATCAGCCCCAGCATTTT CASTGRRVGNQPQHF TRBJ1-5 TRBV21-1 few .
TGTGCCATCAGTGGGGGAAGGCAAACAGATACGCAGTATTTT CAISGGRQTDTQYF TRBJ2-3 TRBV10-3 few .
TGTGCCAGCAGCTCAAGGCGGGGGAGGGTAGGTTCACCCCTCCACTTT CASSSRRGRVGSPLHF TRBJ1-6 TRBV7-6 . .
TGCGCCAGCAGCTTGGATCCAGGGAACTATGGCTACACCTTC CASSLDPGNYGYTF TRBJ1-2 TRBV5-1 . .
TGTGCCAGCAGCCCGGGACTCAATTACAATGAGCAGTTCTTC CASSPGLNYNEQFF TRBJ2-1 TRBV6-5 . .
TGTGCCAGCAGTGAAGGCGTAGGAGGTGGCAATCAGCCCCAGCATTTT CASSEGVGGGNQPQHF TRBJ1-5 TRBV6-1 . .
TGTGCCAGCAGCCAATTGGCCGAGCAGTACTTC CASSQLAEQYF TRBJ2-7 TRBV3-1/TRBV3-2 . .
TGTGCCATCAGTCTGGGACAGATGAACACTGAAGCTTTCTTT CAISLGQMNTEAFF TRBJ1-1 TRBV10-3 . TRBD1
TGTGCCAGCAGTGGAGGGTGGGGACAGGAGAAGCATAATGAAAAACTGTTTTTT CASSGGWGQEKHNEKLFF TRBJ1-4 TRBV6-1 . TRBD1